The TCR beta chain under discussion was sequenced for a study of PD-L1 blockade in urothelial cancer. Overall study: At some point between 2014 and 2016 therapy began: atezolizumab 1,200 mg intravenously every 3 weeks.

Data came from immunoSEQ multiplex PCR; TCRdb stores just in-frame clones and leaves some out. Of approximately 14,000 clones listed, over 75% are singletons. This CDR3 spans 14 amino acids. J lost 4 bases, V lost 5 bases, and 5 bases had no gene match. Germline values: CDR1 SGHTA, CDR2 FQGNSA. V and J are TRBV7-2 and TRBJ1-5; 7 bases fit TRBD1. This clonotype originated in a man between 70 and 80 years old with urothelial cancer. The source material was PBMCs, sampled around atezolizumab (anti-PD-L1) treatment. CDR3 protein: CASSRTGDNQPQHF. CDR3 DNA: TGTGCCAGCAGCCGGACAGGCGATAATCAGCCCCAGCATTTT. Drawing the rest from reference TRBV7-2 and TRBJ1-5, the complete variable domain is GAGVSQSPSNKVTEKGKDVELRCDPISGHTALYWYRQSLGQGLEFLIYFQGNSAPDKSGLPSDRFSAERTGGSVSTLTIQRTQQEDSAVYLCASSRTGDNQPQHFGDGTRLSIL.